The 30 T cell receptor beta chains below all came from one sample that was sequenced in a study of cytomegalovirus exposure and HLA in healthy donors. In the PCR, 60 Vbeta and 13 Jbeta primers were used. Libraries were prepared by immunoSEQ multiplex PCR; TCRdb keeps only in-frame clonotypes and omits some of them. The sample consists of 200,000 or so clones, around 77% of them appearing once. Sequencing was done on a sample of PBMCs. These receptors were collected from a woman in her twenties or thirties in good health and CMV-seronegative.

This CDR3 is CASSFSGRATGELFF. The CDR3 bases are TGCGCCAGCAGCTTCAGCGGGAGGGCCACCGGGGAGCTGTTTTTT. The chain links TRBV5-1 to TRBJ2-2; 10 positions agree with TRBD2. Germline V lookup: CDR1 SGHRS, CDR2 YFSETQ. The CDR3 consists of 15 residues. V shed 2 bases and J 4 bases; nucleotides not matched to a gene: 2.

The chain uses TRBV2 and TRBJ2-1; TRBD1 is a possible D gene (5 bases). Germline V lookup: CDR1 SNHLY, CDR2 FYNNEI. Trimming removed 4 bases from V and 7 bases from J, with 14 bases in between. This CDR3 spans 14 amino acids. CDR3 sequence: CASSVWNYRNEQFF. For the CDR3, the DNA is TGTGCCAGCAGTGTTTGGAACTACAGGAATGAGCAGTTCTTC. The whole variable domain, filled in from reference TRBV2 and TRBJ2-1, reads EPEVTQTPSHQVTQMGQEVILRCVPISNHLYFYWYRQILGQKVEFLVSFYNNEISEKSEIFDDQFSVERPDGSNFTLKIRSTKLEDSAMYFCASSVWNYRNEQFFGPGTRLTVL.

The sample holds a few counts of this clone. The chain links TRBV5-4 to TRBJ2-7; D unresolved. The germline V and J ends were trimmed by 3 bases and 1 base, with 8 bases remaining between them. Germline CDR1 reads SGHNT; CDR2 reads YYREEE (reference sequence). The CDR3 has 13 amino acids. The CDR3 DNA is TGTGCCAGCAGCTCCCCAGATTCCTACGAGCAGTACTTC. It yields the protein CASSSPDSYEQYF.

Only one count was recorded for this clone. The chain couples TRBV7-3 to TRBJ2-1; TRBD2 matches at 7 bases. The CDR3 runs to 14 residues. Unmatched junction bases numbered 7, after V lost 4 bases and J lost 7 bases. Germline V gene data show CDR1 as SGHTA and CDR2 as FQGTGA. The CDR3 loop is CASSSLGEGNEQFF. In nucleotides, the CDR3 is TGTGCCAGCAGCTCGTTGGGGGAGGGGAATGAGCAGTTCTTC.

This clone showed up just once. CDR3 nucleotide sequence: TGCGCCAGCAGCTTGCAGGCCGGCGGGAGGGCGCAGTACTTC. Translated, it gives CASSLQAGGRAQYF. The chain employs TRBV5-1 and TRBJ2-5, with 9 positions matching TRBD2. This CDR3 spans 14 amino acids. The V and J ends lost 1 base and 11 bases, in that order; junction bases with no gene match: 9. Germline CDR1 is SGHRS and CDR2 is YFSETQ.

This rearrangement joins TRBV5-6 to TRBJ1-5; D gene uncertain. V lost 0 bases and J 5 bases, leaving 12 bases between the germline ends. The CDR3 spans 15 residues. Per the germline V gene, CDR1 is SGHDT and CDR2 is YYEEEE. As DNA, the CDR3 is TGTGCCAGCAGCTTGGTGGGGAGCTGGGATCAGCCCCAGCATTTT. The encoded protein is CASSLVGSWDQPQHF.

This clone turned up a few times. The rearrangement uses TRBV19 and TRBJ1-5; perhaps TRBD1 as D (5 bases). CDR1 is LNHDA, CDR2 SQIVND, per germline (reference sequence). Trimming removed 5 bases from V and 5 bases from J, with 10 bases in between. CDR3 length equals 13 residues. CDR3: CASSLGEDQPQHF. The CDR3 nucleotides are TGTGCCAGTAGTCTGGGGGAGGATCAGCCCCAGCATTTT.

The chain recombines TRBV6-6 with TRBJ2-7, with 8 positions matching TRBD1. This CDR3 is 14 amino acids long. Germline V lookup: CDR1 MNHNY, CDR2 SVGAGI (reference sequence). With V trimmed by 2 bases and J by 2 bases, 2 bases remained unmatched. The CDR3 DNA follows: TGTGCCAGCAGTTACGGGACAGGTCCCTACGAGCAGTACTTC. It yields the protein CASSYGTGPYEQYF.

V usage is TRBV7-9 and J usage is TRBJ2-7; 10 bases are shared with TRBD2. The length of the CDR3 is 13 residues. Germline V gene lookup returns CDR1 SEHNR and CDR2 FQNEAQ (reference sequence). V dropped 5 bases and J dropped 7; count of bases not matched to a gene: 5. The CDR3 DNA reads TGTGCCAGCAGCCTGGGACTAGCGCGGGAGCAGTACTTC. Translation gives CASSLGLAREQYF.

V and J are TRBV13 and TRBJ2-2; TRBD1 might be the D (6 bases). The CDR3 is made up of 15 amino acids. Trimming pared 3 bases from V and 6 bases from J, leaving 14 bases between. The germline V gene has CDR1 PRHDT and CDR2 FYEKMQ (reference sequence). CDR3 loop: CASSFTGSGPGELFF. The DNA for the CDR3 is TGTGCCAGCAGCTTTACAGGGAGTGGCCCCGGGGAGCTGTTTTTT.

This clone turned up a few times. The chain's CDR3 is CASSQGTTYEQYF. The CDR3 DNA follows: TGTGCCAGCAGCCAGGGGACGACCTACGAGCAGTACTTC. The chain joins TRBV9 to TRBJ2-7; D is perhaps TRBD1 (6 bases). Trimming stripped 4 bases from V and 2 bases from J, with 10 bases between. The CDR3 has 13 amino acids. Germline V gene sequence: CDR1 SGDLS, CDR2 YYNGEE.

Concerning this clone: Mismatch with germline at one junction end may stem from a read error. Other nucleotide sequences from this sample produce the same CDR3. The chain joins TRBV5-6 to TRBJ2-7, with no clear D. In germline, CDR1 is SGHDT, CDR2 YYEEEE. This CDR3 has 12 amino acids. This CDR3 reads CASSWSETEQYF. In nucleotides, the CDR3 is TGTGCCAGTAGCTGGTCCGAGACTGAGCAGTACTTC.

Only a few counts were recorded for this clone. The chain combines TRBV7-9 with TRBJ1-1, with 9 nucleotides matching TRBD1. The germline V gene encodes CDR1 SEHNR and CDR2 FQNEAQ (reference sequence). The length of the CDR3 is 15 residues. Trimming took 5 bases from V and 1 from J; bases not matched to a gene: 5. CDR3 region: CASSPGTGRNTEAFF. Here the CDR3 DNA reads TGTGCCAGCAGCCCAGGGACAGGGAGGAACACTGAAGCTTTCTTT.

This rearrangement joins TRBV27 to TRBJ1-1; tentative D call: TRBD1 (5 bases). There are 15 residues in the CDR3. Germline V gene data show CDR1 as MNHEY and CDR2 as SMNVEV (reference sequence). V was shortened by 4 bases and J by 3 bases, with 15 bases between the two germline ends. CDR3 protein: CASSSNQGRDTEAFF. In DNA form, the CDR3 reads TGTGCCAGCAGTTCAAATCAGGGAAGGGACACTGAAGCTTTCTTT.

The chain is built from TRBV5-1 and TRBJ2-1, with D maybe TRBD1 (6 bases). From germline, CDR1 is SGHRS and CDR2 YFSETQ. The CDR3 covers 15 residues. Trimming removed 3 bases from V and 4 bases from J, with 14 bases in between. The CDR3 is CASSSPGQLYNEQFF. The CDR3 DNA follows: TGCGCCAGCAGCTCCCCCGGACAGCTATACAATGAGCAGTTCTTC.

The chain couples TRBV19 to TRBJ2-6, with TRBD1 as a possible D gene (6 bases). V lost 6 bases to trimming and J lost 0 bases, with 9 bases between them. The CDR3 extends over 15 amino acids. Germline loops: CDR1 LNHDA, CDR2 SQIVND (reference sequence). The CDR3 DNA sequence: TGTGCCAGTAGCACAGGGAACTCTGGGGCCAACGTCCTGACTTTC. Protein: CASSTGNSGANVLTF.

The rearrangement links TRBV19 to TRBJ2-5; 11 bases map to TRBD2. This CDR3 is built from 17 residues. Germline lookup yields CDR1 LNHDA and CDR2 SQIVND (reference sequence). J gave up 5 bases and V 5 bases, and 13 bases lay outside the gene matches. Here the CDR3 reads CASSSRNSGGAVETQYF. CDR3 bases: TGTGCCAGTAGTTCTCGGAATAGCGGGGGGGCCGTCGAGACCCAGTACTTC.

The chain combines TRBV27 with TRBJ2-2; 7 positions match TRBD1. The V gene's germline CDR1 is MNHEY and CDR2 SMNVEV (reference sequence). The junction had 15 bases not matched to a gene; V was cut back by 5 bases and J by 6 bases. The CDR3 is 17 amino acids. CDR3 in amino acids: CASSLTLDREIPGELFF. The CDR3 bases are TGTGCCAGCAGTCTTACGCTTGACAGGGAAATCCCCGGGGAGCTGTTTTTT.

The V call is TRBV30, the J call TRBJ2-7; D gene uncertain. Per germline, CDR1 GTSNPN and CDR2 SVGIG (reference sequence). CDR3 size: 12 residues. V lost 1 base and J lost 4, with 8 bases in between. CDR3 DNA sequence: TGTGCCTGGAGTGGAAAGAGTTACGAGCAGTACTTC. Translation gives CAWSGKSYEQYF.

The chain links TRBV5-4 to TRBJ1-6, with D hard to call. The CDR3 runs 14 residues. Germline V gene sequence: CDR1 SGHNT, CDR2 YYREEE (reference sequence). V shed 4 bases and J shed 6 bases, with 11 bases lying between them. The CDR3 DNA follows: TGTGCCAGCAGCCCCGAACAGACTAATTCACCCCTCCACTTT. It specifies CASSPEQTNSPLHF.

The CDR3 protein is CASSPIRDFYGYTF. The DNA of the CDR3 is TGTGCCAGCTCCCCTATTCGGGACTTTTATGGCTACACCTTC. The chain combines TRBV9 with TRBJ1-2, with D maybe TRBD1 (5 bases). V lost 7 bases, J lost 5 bases, and 18 bases lay in between. There are 14 residues in the CDR3. The V gene's germline CDR1 is SGDLS and CDR2 YYNGEE.

The chain joins TRBV5-1 to TRBJ1-1, with a tentative D call TRBD1 (5 bases). The germline CDR1 and CDR2 sequences are SGHRS and YFSETQ. V gave up 0 bases and J gave up 3 bases, with 15 bases separating them. This CDR3 contains 16 residues. Here the CDR3 DNA reads TGCGCCAGCAGCTTGGTTCAGGGATCCCTGGACACTGAAGCTTTCTTT. Its translation: CASSLVQGSLDTEAFF.

Points on this clone: The sample has other DNA sequences that encode this CDR3 too. The genes are TRBV27 and TRBJ1-1; TRBD1 agrees at 8 bases. Germline loops: CDR1 MNHEY, CDR2 SMNVEV (reference sequence). The CDR3 covers 14 residues. Losses at the gene ends were 3 bases for V and 5 bases for J; bases not matched to a gene: 5. DNA of the CDR3: TGTGCCAGCAGTTTCACAGGGGGTAATACTGAAGCTTTCTTT. It yields the protein CASSFTGGNTEAFF.

V usage is TRBV28 and J usage is TRBJ1-2; D is uncertain. The CDR3 totals 14 residues. V lost 4 bases and J 0 bases, leaving 9 bases between the germline ends. Germline V gene sequence: CDR1 MDHEN, CDR2 SYDVKM. CDR3 DNA: TGTGCCAGCAGTTCCGCCGGGACTAACTATGGCTACACCTTC. Its translation is CASSSAGTNYGYTF.

This chain links TRBV5-1 with TRBJ2-7; D might be TRBD2 (5 bases). Germline-derived CDR1 and CDR2 are SGHRS and YFSETQ. Trimming shortened V by 0 bases and J by 2 bases, and 9 bases separated the two germline ends. The CDR3 covers 14 residues. DNA for the CDR3: TGCGCCAGCAGCTTGGCCGGGGTGGCCTACGAGCAGTACTTC. The encoded protein is CASSLAGVAYEQYF.

The chain is built from TRBV27 and TRBJ2-5, with 10 positions matching TRBD2. The J call may be in error: the DNA end matches TRBJ2-7 better. The CDR3 runs to 15 residues. Germline loops: CDR1 MNHEY, CDR2 SMNVEV (reference sequence). The CDR3 is CASSNRAGGPDEQYF. CDR3 coding DNA: TGTGCCAGCAGTAACCGAGCGGGAGGGCCCGACGAGCAGTACTTC.

This chain links TRBV10-3 with TRBJ1-5, with 7 positions matching TRBD1. Germline V gene data show CDR1 as ENHRY and CDR2 as SYGVKD. The length of the CDR3 is 14 residues. J gave up 5 bases and V 3 bases, and 4 bases lay outside the gene matches. CDR3 protein: CAISDSDRDQPQHF. As DNA, the CDR3 is TGTGCCATCAGTGATTCCGACAGGGATCAGCCCCAGCATTTT.

The CDR3 reads CASSQGMVAGGPGTDTQYF. CDR3 nucleotides: TGTGCCAGCAGCCAAGGGATGGTAGCGGGGGGACCTGGCACAGATACGCAGTATTTT. V and J are TRBV4-2 and TRBJ2-3; TRBD2 matches at 10 bases. The CDR3 is 19 residues long. Trimming at V came to 1 base and at J to 1 base, leaving 11 bases not matched to a gene. Per the germline V gene, CDR1 is LGHNA and CDR2 is YNFKEQ.

V and J are TRBV5-1 and TRBJ1-1, with D perhaps TRBD1 (5 bases). CDR1 and CDR2 (germline): SGHRS, YFSETQ. This CDR3 spans 14 amino acids. V shed 4 bases and J shed 4 bases, with 14 bases lying between them. This chain's CDR3 is CASSPSGGATEAFF. CDR3 in DNA: TGCGCCAGCAGCCCGAGCGGAGGGGCCACTGAAGCTTTCTTT.

The gene calls are TRBV7-9 and TRBJ2-1; D is possibly TRBD1 (6 bases). CDR1 is SEHNR and CDR2 is FQNEAQ in the germline V gene (reference sequence). This CDR3 spans 15 amino acids. Trimming removed 4 bases at V and 4 bases at J, with 14 bases between. The CDR3 nucleotides are TGTGCCAGCAGCTCACAGGGCTGGGAATACAATGAGCAGTTCTTC. Its protein is CASSSQGWEYNEQFF.